The rows below give T cell receptor beta chains drawn from one sample of a study of blood T cell repertoires in COVID-19. Only in-frame clones appear in the TCRdb table, and some are missing; sequencing was by immunoSEQ multiplex PCR. The top ten hold approximately 8% of the sample, which has some 250,000 clones, 81% seen once. The sequenced sample consisted of peripheral blood. The source of these receptors is an elderly woman with acute or convalescent COVID-19. Each CDR3 is given with its conserved first and last residue. Fields, in order: D gene, V gene, J gene, clone size, CDR3 DNA, CDR3 protein. A D gene is named only where the DNA matches it firmly. Some rows have no size entry. The others give once, few or many, or a class for an expanded clone.

>TRBD1|TRBV29-1|TRBJ2-3|.
TGCAGCGTTGCCTCAACAGGGGGTAGTACGCAGTATTTT
CSVASTGGSTQYF
>.|TRBV5-1|TRBJ1-5|.
TGCGCCAGCAGCCGGGGCGGGGGCGATCAGCCCCAGCATTTT
CASSRGGGDQPQHF
>TRBD1|TRBV19|TRBJ1-5|.
TGTGCCAGTAATCGCGACAGGGCGAGCAATCAGCCCCAGCATTTT
CASNRDRASNQPQHF
>.|TRBV7-8|TRBJ1-2|.
TGTGCCAGCAGCTTCGAGACGGGACTTAACTATGGCTACACCTTC
CASSFETGLNYGYTF
>.|TRBV9|TRBJ2-7|.
TGTGCCAGCAGCGCGGGGACATCTGACTCCTACGAGCAGTACTTC
CASSAGTSDSYEQYF
>.|TRBV19|TRBJ1-5|.
TGTGCCAGTAGTATAATTGGGGGCCCTGAGAATCAGCCCCAGCATTTT
CASSIIGGPENQPQHF
>TRBD1|TRBV19|TRBJ2-1|.
TGTGCCAGTAGGTTGGGACAGGGGGCTTACAATGAGCAGTTCTTC
CASRLGQGAYNEQFF
>TRBD1|TRBV14|TRBJ1-2|.
TGTGCCAGCAGCCGGGACAGTGCGTCGGGGGGCTACACCTTC
CASSRDSASGGYTF
>.|TRBV28|TRBJ2-1|.
TGTGCCAGCAGTTCCCGGATAGGGGGGGGCGGGAGTCCCAATGAGCAGTTCTTC
CASSSRIGGGGSPNEQFF
>.|TRBV12-5|TRBJ2-1|once
TGTGCTAGTGGTTCCGACCTAGCAGATGAGCAGTTCTTC
CASGSDLADEQFF
>TRBD1|TRBV12-3/TRBV12-4|TRBJ2-7|.
TGTGCCAGCAGTGACAGGGCGAGGGAGCAGTACTTC
CASSDRAREQYF
>.|TRBV18|TRBJ2-7|once
TGTGCCAGCTCACCCAGACCGGGACAAGACTACGAGCAGTACTTC
CASSPRPGQDYEQYF
>.|TRBV6-6|TRBJ2-5|.
TGTGCCAGCAGTGCGCGTGAACGGGAGACCCAGTACTTC
CASSARERETQYF
>TRBD1|TRBV6-5|TRBJ2-7|.
TGTGCCAGCAGGGACAGGGAGAAAGAGCAGTACTTC
CASRDREKEQYF
>.|TRBV25-1|TRBJ1-5|.
TGTGCCAGCAGGCCGGGGGGGAATAGCAATCAGCCCCAGCATTTT
CASRPGGNSNQPQHF
>.|TRBV24-1|TRBJ2-2|.
TGTGCCACCAGTGACGGGGGCACCGGGGAGCTGTTTTTT
CATSDGGTGELFF
>.|TRBV3-1/TRBV3-2|TRBJ1-2|.
TGTGCCAGCAGCCAAGACAGGGGAAGAGGCTACACCTTC
CASSQDRGRGYTF
>.|TRBV6-5|TRBJ2-1|.
TGTGCCAGCAAACTATACAATGAGCAGTTCTTC
CASKLYNEQFF
>.|TRBV18|TRBJ2-5|.
TGTGCCAGCTCACCAAGGGAGTCGGGGGAGACCCAGTACTTC
CASSPRESGETQYF
>TRBD1|TRBV28|TRBJ2-7|.
TGTGCCAGCAGTCCCCTGACAGGGAAGGCCTACGAGCAGTACTTC
CASSPLTGKAYEQYF
>TRBD1|TRBV5-1|TRBJ1-5|.
TGCGCCAGCAGCCCTACAGGGGGCCAGCCCCAGCATTTT
CASSPTGGQPQHF
>.|TRBV5-1|TRBJ2-3|.
TGCGCCAGCAGCTTGGGTCAGATCACAGATACGCAGTATTTT
CASSLGQITDTQYF
>.|TRBV5-1|TRBJ2-7|.
TGCGCCAGCAGCTTGGGACAGTCCTCCTACGAGCAGTACTTC
CASSLGQSSYEQYF
>.|TRBV19|TRBJ2-7|.
TGTGCCAGCGGCAGTGGAGTTGGCTACGAGCAGTACTTC
CASGSGVGYEQYF
>.|TRBV5-1|TRBJ1-4|few
TGCGCCAGCAGCTTAGGGGGGGCGCAACCTGAAAAACTGTTTTTT
CASSLGGAQPEKLFF
>.|TRBV10-1|TRBJ1-5|.
TGCGCCAGCATCCTGAGAAGGGGAGGGGGGCGCTTAAATCAGCCCCAGCATTTT
CASILRRGGGRLNQPQHF
>.|TRBV2|TRBJ2-1|.
TGTGCCAGCAGTGACGGCAGGGTACCCTACAATGAGCAGTTCTTC
CASSDGRVPYNEQFF
>TRBD1|TRBV12-3/TRBV12-4|TRBJ1-2|.
TGTGCCAGCAGTTTAAACAGGGGTTTAGGCTACACCTTC
CASSLNRGLGYTF
>TRBD1|TRBV11-2|TRBJ2-7|once
TGTGCCAGCAGCTTAACCCAAGGACAGGGGTTGAATACCTACGAGCAGTACTTC
CASSLTQGQGLNTYEQYF
>.|TRBV5-1|TRBJ2-3|.
TGCGCCAGCAGCTTGGACTCCCAATTCTCAGATACGCAGTATTTT
CASSLDSQFSDTQYF
>.|TRBV27|TRBJ2-2|.
TGTGCCAGCAGTAGTGGAAGGGGGTACACCGGGGAGCTGTTTTTT
CASSSGRGYTGELFF
>.|TRBV5-1|TRBJ2-2|.
TGCGCCAGCAGCTTGGCCTTCGAGAGGAAGGACACCGGGGAGCTGTTTTTT
CASSLAFERKDTGELFF
>.|TRBV4-2|TRBJ1-2|.
TGTGCCAGCAGCCAAGGGCAGGGCTTTGGCTACACCTTC
CASSQGQGFGYTF
>.|TRBV18|TRBJ2-2|.
TGTGCCAGCTCACCATCTTACGGGAACACCGGGGAGCTGTTTTTT
CASSPSYGNTGELFF
>.|TRBV6-5|TRBJ1-1|.
TGTGCCAGCAGTTACCCTATCGGAGGGGTTGGTACTGAAGCTTTCTTT
CASSYPIGGVGTEAFF
>.|TRBV5-1|TRBJ1-2|.
TGCGCCAGCAGCCCGAAGGGGGACACCTATGGCTACACCTTC
CASSPKGDTYGYTF
>TRBD2|TRBV5-1|TRBJ2-1|.
TGCGCCAGCACCTTACTAGCGGGGGGACCGAGCTCCTACAATGAGCAGTTCTTC
CASTLLAGGPSSYNEQFF
>.|TRBV16|TRBJ1-5|few
TGTGCCAGCAGCCAACTCAACGGGGGACAGCCCCAGCATTTT
CASSQLNGGQPQHF
>.|TRBV6-1|TRBJ1-2|.
TGTGCCAGCAGTGAATACAGTGGGGAGCATGGCTACACCTTC
CASSEYSGEHGYTF
>TRBD2|TRBV2|TRBJ2-2|few
TGTGCCAGCAGTGGGACTAGTCTGCACACCGGGGAGCTGTTTTTT
CASSGTSLHTGELFF
>.|TRBV28|TRBJ2-7|.
TGTGCCAGCAGTTTAAATGGCTTCTACGAGCAGTACTTC
CASSLNGFYEQYF
>TRBD2|TRBV3-1/TRBV3-2|TRBJ2-3|.
TGTGCCAGCAGCCTCCTAGGACTAGCGGGGGGGCGAGATACGCAGTATTTT
CASSLLGLAGGRDTQYF
>.|TRBV6-5|TRBJ2-1|.
TGTGCCAGCAGTTACTCGATACTAGCCTCCTACAATGAGCAGTTCTTC
CASSYSILASYNEQFF
>.|TRBV20-1|TRBJ1-2|.
TGCAGTGCTAGTAAGACCAGGGGTGACTATGGCTACACCTTC
CSASKTRGDYGYTF